This T cell receptor (beta chain) is drawn from a study of T cell clonotyping in hematopoietic cell transplantation. Study-wide results and limits: No sorting was done, leaving CD4 and CD8 contributions mixed. Recipient TCR diversity dropped after transplant; expanded clonotypes rose from day 30 to 180.

The CDR3 covers 15 residues. Trimming took 5 bases from V and 5 from J, leaving 19 bases between them. Germline CDR1 SGHTA, CDR2 FQGNSA. Produced via immunoSEQ multiplex PCR; TCRdb's table is partial and in-frame only. The sample records 7,500 to 9,500 clones, 80% to 90% being singletons. A note on this clone: The antigen remains unidentified.

This TCR derives from a female patient in her 50s who had an allogeneic stem cell transplant from an unrelated donor, so the T cells may come from the graft donor. Some clones in this sample may be carry-over from other donors' samples. Source: peripheral blood mononuclear cells, taken 180 days after allogeneic stem cell transplant. The gene calls are TRBV7-2 and TRBJ2-7; D is perhaps TRBD1 (5 bases). For the CDR3, the DNA is TGTGCCAGCAGCCCTACAGGAGTTTCTGGTCACGAGCAGTACTTC. It translates to CASSPTGVSGHEQYF.